The source of this TCR beta chain is a study of cytomegalovirus exposure and HLA in healthy donors. Deletions cut 5 bases from V and 2 bases from J, with 9 bases between. The CDR3 is made up of 13 amino acids. The germline V gene encodes CDR1 SEHNR and CDR2 FQNEAQ (reference sequence). Both 60 Vbeta primers and 13 Jbeta primers went into the PCR. Some clones are missing from TCRdb's copy, which holds only in-frame ones; the method was immunoSEQ multiplex PCR. The sample holds some 160,000 clones, over 75% seen once. The receptor was derived from a man aged 50 to 59 in good health and CMV-seropositive. The rearrangement joins TRBV7-9 to TRBJ1-2, with D maybe TRBD1 (5 bases). Sequencing input: PBMCs. CDR3 coding DNA: TGTGCCAGCAGCGTCGGGGGGAACTATGGCTACACCTTC. Translating it yields CASSVGGNYGYTF.